A selection of T cell receptor beta chains follows, all from one sample in a study of T-cell reconstitution after alpha-beta-depleted transplantation in children. A single record per CDR3 protein comes from TCRdb applying MiXCR to the PCR reads. The table has around 600,000 distinct CDR3 sequences, over 15% seen once. Sequenced material: PBMCs from the stem cell graft donor, taken from the stem cell graft. The receptors here all came from a human donor who donated a stem cell graft to a child with acute myeloid leukemia. Both conserved end residues are part of each CDR3. A D gene is named only where the DNA matches it firmly. Some rows have no size entry. The others give once, few or many, or a class for an expanded clone.

d_call	clone_size	j_call	v_call	cdr3_aa	cdr3_nt
TRBD1	many	TRBJ2-3	TRBV12-3/TRBV12-4	CASSSPGQGTDTQYF	TGTGCCAGCAGTTCGCCGGGACAGGGCACAGATACGCAGTATTTT
.	few	TRBJ1-5	TRBV7-2	CASSLVWEPQHF	TGTGCCAGCAGCTTAGTTTGGGAGCCCCAGCATTTT
.	.	TRBJ1-5	TRBV7-2	CASSPPGQFSNQPQHF	TGTGCCAGCAGCCCACCTGGACAGTTTAGCAATCAGCCCCAGCATTTT
.	few	TRBJ2-3	TRBV20-1	CSASGGPSTDTQYF	TGCAGTGCTAGCGGGGGGCCTAGCACAGATACGCAGTATTTT
.	many	TRBJ2-1	TRBV10-3	CAISLRDPAYNEQFF	TGTGCCATCAGTCTCCGGGACCCTGCCTACAATGAGCAGTTCTTC
.	.	TRBJ1-5	TRBV15	CATSTDGYQPQHF	TGTGCCACCAGCACGGACGGATATCAGCCCCAGCATTTT
.	.	TRBJ1-4	TRBV15	CATSRSTGEKLFF	TGTGCCACCAGCAGGTCTACGGGTGAAAAACTGTTTTTT
.	many	TRBJ1-2	TRBV20-1	CSDRDNYGYTF	TGCAGTGACAGGGACAACTATGGCTACACCTTC
.	few	TRBJ1-1	TRBV5-1	CASSLTSGTPNTEAFF	TGCGCCAGCAGCTTAACCTCCGGGACACCGAACACTGAAGCTTTCTTT
.	few	TRBJ2-5	TRBV11-2	CASSQVEETQYF	TGTGCCAGCAGCCAGGTGGAAGAGACCCAGTACTTC
TRBD2	many	TRBJ2-5	TRBV20-1	CSASGGASQETQYF	TGCAGTGCGAGCGGGGGAGCCTCACAAGAGACCCAGTACTTC
.	.	TRBJ2-2	TRBV24-1	CATSDFQEPTGELFF	TGTGCCACCAGTGATTTCCAAGAACCCACCGGGGAGCTGTTTTTT
.	many	TRBJ1-2	TRBV5-1	CASSSRIDWTERNYGYTF	TGCGCCAGCAGCTCGAGGATAGACTGGACGGAACGCAACTATGGCTACACCTTC
.	.	TRBJ2-3	TRBV5-6	CASSWTSGRPDTQYF	TGTGCCAGCAGCTGGACCTCGGGGCGTCCAGATACGCAGTATTTT
.	many	TRBJ1-3	TRBV5-6	CASRGRGSGNTIYF	TGTGCCAGCAGGGGACGAGGATCCGGAAACACCATATATTTT
.	many	TRBJ2-5	TRBV4-3	CASSQQRRTPGRETQYF	TGCGCCAGCAGCCAACAACGTCGGACCCCAGGGAGGGAGACCCAGTACTTC
.	.	TRBJ1-1	TRBV18	CASSQIGRMNTEAFF	TGTGCCAGCTCACAAATCGGACGGATGAACACTGAAGCTTTCTTT
.	many	TRBJ2-1	TRBV20-1	CSAPTLGGSDNEQFF	TGCAGTGCCCCGACCTTGGGGGGATCGGACAATGAGCAGTTCTTC
TRBD1	once	TRBJ2-7	TRBV12-3/TRBV12-4	CASRGQGKNEQYF	TGTGCCAGCAGAGGACAGGGGAAGAACGAGCAGTACTTC
.	few	TRBJ2-5	TRBV3-1	CASSQKTGQETQYF	TGTGCCAGCAGCCAAAAGACGGGGCAAGAGACCCAGTACTTC
TRBD2	.	TRBJ2-1	TRBV7-8	CASSYDLAGGEQFF	TGTGCCAGCAGCTACGACCTAGCGGGGGGTGAGCAGTTCTTC
TRBD1	.	TRBJ1-2	TRBV20-1	CCALDRVSPLSYGYTF	TGCTGTGCTTTGGACAGGGTGTCTCCTCTAAGCTATGGCTACACCTTC
.	.	TRBJ2-2	TRBV7-9	CASTQDPMNTGELFF	TGTGCCAGCACCCAAGACCCCATGAACACCGGGGAGCTGTTTTTT
.	many	TRBJ1-5	TRBV20-1	CSARGGYSNQPQHF	TGCAGTGCACGAGGGGGTTATAGCAATCAGCCCCAGCATTTT
.	few	TRBJ1-1	TRBV6-5	CASSYGGGLEAFF	TGTGCCAGCAGTTACGGGGGGGGCTTAGAAGCTTTCTTT
TRBD2	many	TRBJ2-1	TRBV7-2	CASSLWIAGGNEQFF	TGTGCCAGCAGCTTATGGATAGCGGGGGGCAATGAGCAGTTCTTC
.	few	TRBJ1-1	TRBV15	CATSRERGGATEAFF	TGTGCCACCAGCAGGGAACGAGGGGGAGCCACTGAAGCTTTCTTT
.	few	TRBJ2-5	TRBV5-1	CASYLGQPGETQYF	TGCGCCAGCTACCTTGGCCAACCAGGGGAGACCCAGTACTTC
TRBD1	.	TRBJ2-2	TRBV20-1	CSAGKDRGGELFF	TGCAGTGCCGGAAAGGACAGGGGCGGGGAGCTGTTTTTT
.	.	TRBJ1-6	TRBV3-1	CASSQGYNSPLHF	TGTGCCAGCAGCCAGGGGTATAATTCACCCCTCCACTTT
.	few	TRBJ2-4	TRBV18	CASSPTANPNIQYF	TGTGCCAGCTCACCGACAGCCAACCCAAACATTCAGTACTTC
TRBD1	few	TRBJ2-1	TRBV28	CASTKGHRGNEQFF	TGTGCCAGCACTAAAGGCCACAGGGGCAATGAGCAGTTCTTC
TRBD1	many	TRBJ1-1	TRBV20-1	CSASGPGQGATEAFF	TGCAGTGCTAGCGGACCGGGACAGGGGGCAACTGAAGCTTTCTTT
TRBD1	few	TRBJ2-3	TRBV29-1	CSVQTGSTDTQYF	TGCAGCGTTCAGACAGGGAGCACAGATACGCAGTATTTT
.	many	TRBJ1-2	TRBV10-3	CAISEEERAGVYGYTF	TGTGCCATCAGTGAGGAGGAAAGGGCAGGGGTGTACGGCTACACCTTC
TRBD1	.	TRBJ1-5	TRBV18	CASSPEDRVANQPQHF	TGTGCCAGCTCACCCGAAGACAGGGTTGCCAATCAGCCCCAGCATTTT
TRBD2	.	TRBJ2-2	TRBV7-2	CASSRGTSGLTGELFF	TGTGCCAGCAGCCGAGGGACTAGCGGGCTCACCGGGGAGCTGTTTTTT
.	.	TRBJ2-7	TRBV19	CASSKGSGVEQYF	TGTGCCAGTAGTAAGGGGTCTGGGGTAGAGCAGTACTTC
TRBD1	.	TRBJ1-1	TRBV12-3/TRBV12-4	CASRPGQISLVAFF	TGTGCCAGCAGACCGGGACAGATCTCTTTGGTAGCTTTCTTT
.	many	TRBJ2-5	TRBV29-1	CSVEDHPGTETQYF	TGCAGCGTTGAAGATCACCCGGGAACAGAGACCCAGTACTTC
.	many	TRBJ1-1	TRBV12-3/TRBV12-4	CASSLQGGLGGEAFF	TGTGCCAGCAGTTTACAGGGAGGGTTGGGTGGTGAAGCTTTCTTT
TRBD1	many	TRBJ1-2	TRBV5-1	CASSLDRGGYGYTF	TGCGCCAGCAGCCTCGACAGGGGGGGCTATGGCTACACCTTC
TRBD1	.	TRBJ2-1	TRBV2	CASSPGQGAYTYNEQFF	TGTGCCAGCAGTCCGGGACAGGGAGCCTACACCTACAATGAGCAGTTCTTC
.	few	TRBJ1-4	TRBV4-3	CASSQRQLKEKLFF	TGCGCCAGCAGCCAGCGACAGCTGAAGGAAAAACTGTTTTTT
.	many	TRBJ2-3	TRBV29-1	CSVEDTGANGGTDTQYF	TGCAGCGTTGAAGATACAGGAGCTAACGGAGGCACAGATACGCAGTATTTT
TRBD1	.	TRBJ2-5	TRBV7-2	CASSFAPGQGNTQYF	TGTGCCAGCAGCTTTGCGCCGGGACAGGGTAATACCCAGTACTTC
.	few	TRBJ1-5	TRBV12-3/TRBV12-4	CASSVLMGRRNNQPQHF	TGTGCCAGCAGCGTATTAATGGGTCGTCGAAATAATCAGCCCCAGCATTTT
.	few	TRBJ1-3	TRBV12-3/TRBV12-4	CASAFTQGFPSSSGNTIYF	TGTGCCAGCGCATTTACCCAGGGGTTTCCATCTAGCTCTGGAAACACCATATATTTT
.	.	TRBJ1-3	TRBV15	CATSRDREQLADTIYF	TGTGCCACCAGCAGAGATCGAGAACAGTTAGCGGACACCATATATTTT
.	.	TRBJ1-1	TRBV20-1	CSASIGIEVVTEAFF	TGCAGTGCTAGCATAGGGATTGAGGTTGTCACTGAAGCTTTCTTT